This entry is about one T cell receptor (beta chain). The junction had 8 bases not matched to a gene; V was cut back by 1 base and J by 6 bases. The CDR3 spans 15 residues. Germline CDR1 and CDR2: SGHAT and FQNNGV. The data are from a study of cytomegalovirus exposure and HLA in healthy donors. PCR used 60 Vbeta primers and 13 Jbeta primers. Repertoires were generated with immunoSEQ multiplex PCR, while TCRdb's copy carries only in-frame clones and drops some. The repertoire holds about 120,000 clones, with around 77% as singletons. The source of this sequence is a man between 40 and 49 years old in good health and CMV-seropositive. V and J are TRBV11-2 and TRBJ2-7; 8 bases align to TRBD1. Material for sequencing was PBMCs. The CDR3 sequence: CASSLGQGANSEQYF. CDR3 sequence (DNA): TGTGCCAGCAGCTTAGGTCAGGGGGCGAACTCCGAGCAGTACTTC.